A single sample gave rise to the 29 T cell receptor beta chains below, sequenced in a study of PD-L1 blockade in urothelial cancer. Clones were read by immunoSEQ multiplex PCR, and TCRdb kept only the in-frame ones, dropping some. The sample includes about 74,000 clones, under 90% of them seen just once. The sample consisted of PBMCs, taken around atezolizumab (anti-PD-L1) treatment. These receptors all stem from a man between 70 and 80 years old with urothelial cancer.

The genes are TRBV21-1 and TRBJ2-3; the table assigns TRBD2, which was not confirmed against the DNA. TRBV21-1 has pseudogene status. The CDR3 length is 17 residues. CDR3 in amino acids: CASSRTSGRRCADTQYF. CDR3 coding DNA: TGTGCCAGCAGTAGGACTAGCGGGAGACGGTGCGCAGATACGCAGTATTTT.

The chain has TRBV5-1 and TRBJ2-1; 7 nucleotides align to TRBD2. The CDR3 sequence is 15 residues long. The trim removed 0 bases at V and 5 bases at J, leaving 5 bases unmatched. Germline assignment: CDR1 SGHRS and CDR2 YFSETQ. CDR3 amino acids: CASSLARGTDNEQFF. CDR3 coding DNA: TGCGCCAGCAGCTTGGCGCGGGGGACTGACAATGAGCAGTTCTTC. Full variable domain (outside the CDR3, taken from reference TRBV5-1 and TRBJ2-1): KAGVTQTPRYLIKTRGQQVTLSCSPISGHRSVSWYQQTPGQGLQFLFEYFSETQRNKGNFPGRFSGRQFSNSRSEMNVSTLELGDSALYLCASSLARGTDNEQFFGPGTRLTVL.

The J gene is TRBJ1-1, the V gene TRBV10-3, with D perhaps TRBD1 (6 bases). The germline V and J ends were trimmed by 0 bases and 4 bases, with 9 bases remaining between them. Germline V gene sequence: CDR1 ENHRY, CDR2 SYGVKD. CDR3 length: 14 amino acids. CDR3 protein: CAISESGGGTEAFF. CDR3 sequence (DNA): TGTGCCATCAGTGAGTCAGGGGGTGGCACTGAAGCTTTCTTT.

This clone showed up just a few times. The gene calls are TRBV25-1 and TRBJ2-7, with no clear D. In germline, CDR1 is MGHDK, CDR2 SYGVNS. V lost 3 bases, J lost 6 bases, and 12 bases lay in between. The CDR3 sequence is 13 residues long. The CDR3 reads CASSEVLVREQYF. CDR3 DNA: TGTGCCAGCAGTGAGGTGCTAGTTCGCGAGCAGTACTTC.

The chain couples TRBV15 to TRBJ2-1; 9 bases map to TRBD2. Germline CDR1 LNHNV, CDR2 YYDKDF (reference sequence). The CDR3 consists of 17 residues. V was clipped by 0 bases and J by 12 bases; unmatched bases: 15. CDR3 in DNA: TGTGCCACCAGCAGAGATATCGGTAGCGGGAGTAATTCGAGGCAGTTCTTC. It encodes CATSRDIGSGSNSRQFF.

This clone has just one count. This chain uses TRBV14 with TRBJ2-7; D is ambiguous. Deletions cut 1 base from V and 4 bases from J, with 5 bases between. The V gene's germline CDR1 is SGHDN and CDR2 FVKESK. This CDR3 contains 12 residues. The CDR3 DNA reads TGTGCCAGCAGCCAAGTCCCGTACGAGCAGTACTTC. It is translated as CASSQVPYEQYF. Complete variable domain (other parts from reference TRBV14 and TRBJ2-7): EAGVTQFPSHSVIEKGQTVTLRCDPISGHDNLYWYRRVMGKEIKFLLHFVKESKQDESGMPNNRFLAERTGGTYSTLKVQPAELEDSGVYFCASSQVPYEQYFGPGTRLTVT.

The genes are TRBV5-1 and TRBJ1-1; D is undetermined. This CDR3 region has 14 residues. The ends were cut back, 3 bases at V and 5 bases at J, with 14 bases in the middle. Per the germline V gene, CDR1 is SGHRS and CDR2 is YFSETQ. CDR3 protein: CASSSAGRETEAFF. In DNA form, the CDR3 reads TGCGCCAGCAGCTCGGCGGGTAGGGAAACTGAAGCTTTCTTT.

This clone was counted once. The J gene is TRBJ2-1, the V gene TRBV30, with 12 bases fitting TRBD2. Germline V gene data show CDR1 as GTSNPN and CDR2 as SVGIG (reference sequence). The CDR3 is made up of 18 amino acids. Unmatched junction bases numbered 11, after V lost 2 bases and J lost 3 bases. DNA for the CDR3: TGTGCCTGGAGTCCTCTCAAAAGGACTAGCGGGGTCTACAATGAGCAGTTCTTC. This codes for CAWSPLKRTSGVYNEQFF.

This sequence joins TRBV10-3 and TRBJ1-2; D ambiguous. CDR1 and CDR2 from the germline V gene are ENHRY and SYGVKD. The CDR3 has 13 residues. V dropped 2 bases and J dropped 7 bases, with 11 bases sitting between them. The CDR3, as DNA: TGTGCCATCAGTGAGCCCCCGAAGCGTGGCTACACCTTC. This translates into CAISEPPKRGYTF.

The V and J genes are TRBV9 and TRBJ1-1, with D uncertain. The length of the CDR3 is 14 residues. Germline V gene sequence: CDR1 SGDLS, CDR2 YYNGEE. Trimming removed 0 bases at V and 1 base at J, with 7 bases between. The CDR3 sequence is CASSVAGKNTEAFF. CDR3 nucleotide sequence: TGTGCCAGCAGCGTAGCGGGGAAGAACACTGAAGCTTTCTTT.

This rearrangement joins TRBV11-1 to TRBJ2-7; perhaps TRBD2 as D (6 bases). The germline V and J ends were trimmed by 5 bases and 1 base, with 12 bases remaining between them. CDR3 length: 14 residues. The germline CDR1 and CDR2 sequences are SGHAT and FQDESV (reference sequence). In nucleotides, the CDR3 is TGTGCCAGCAGCCCCCGGGACTTTTCCTACGAGCAGTACTTC. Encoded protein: CASSPRDFSYEQYF.

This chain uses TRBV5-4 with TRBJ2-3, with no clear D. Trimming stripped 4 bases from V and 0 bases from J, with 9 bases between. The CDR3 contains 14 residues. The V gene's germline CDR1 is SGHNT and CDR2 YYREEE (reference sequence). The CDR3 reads CASSPSSSTDTQYF. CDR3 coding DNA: TGTGCCAGCAGCCCGAGCTCTAGCACAGATACGCAGTATTTT. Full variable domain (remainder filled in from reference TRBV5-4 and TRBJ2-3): ETGVTQSPTHLIKTRGQQVTLRCSSQSGHNTVSWYQQALGQGPQFIFQYYREEENGRGNFPPRFSGLQFPNYSSELNVNALELDDSALYLCASSPSSSTDTQYFGPGTRLTVL.

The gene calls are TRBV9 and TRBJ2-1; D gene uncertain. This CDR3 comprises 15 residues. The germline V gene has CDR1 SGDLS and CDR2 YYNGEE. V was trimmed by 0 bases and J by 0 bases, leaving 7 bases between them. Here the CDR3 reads CASSVEPSSYNEQFF. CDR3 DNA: TGTGCCAGCAGCGTAGAGCCTAGCTCCTACAATGAGCAGTTCTTC.

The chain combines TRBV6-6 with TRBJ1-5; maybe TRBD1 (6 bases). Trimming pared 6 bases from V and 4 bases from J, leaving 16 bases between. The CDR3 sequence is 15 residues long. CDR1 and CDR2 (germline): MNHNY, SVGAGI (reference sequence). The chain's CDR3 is CASRIDQGLNQPQHF. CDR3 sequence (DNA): TGTGCCAGCAGAATCGACCAGGGGTTAAATCAGCCCCAGCATTTT.

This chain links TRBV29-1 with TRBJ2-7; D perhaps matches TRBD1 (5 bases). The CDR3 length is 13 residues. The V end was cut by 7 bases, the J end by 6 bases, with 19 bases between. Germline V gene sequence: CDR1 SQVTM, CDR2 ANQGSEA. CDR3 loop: CSARDTLTSEQYF. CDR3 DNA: TGCAGCGCCAGGGATACCCTGACGAGCGAGCAGTACTTC.

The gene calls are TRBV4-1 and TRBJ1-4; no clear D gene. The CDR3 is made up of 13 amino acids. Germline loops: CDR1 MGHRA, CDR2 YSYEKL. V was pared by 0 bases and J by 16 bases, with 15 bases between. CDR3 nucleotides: TGCGCCAGCAGCCAAGATCCCATCACAGCGGGGTTTTTT. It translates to CASSQDPITAGFF.

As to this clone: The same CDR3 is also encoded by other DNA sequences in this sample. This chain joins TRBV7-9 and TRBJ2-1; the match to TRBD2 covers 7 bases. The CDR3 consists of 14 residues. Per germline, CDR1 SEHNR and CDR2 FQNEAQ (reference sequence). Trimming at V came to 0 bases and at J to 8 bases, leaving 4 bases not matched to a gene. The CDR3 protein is CASSLAGGRDEQFF. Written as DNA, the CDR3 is TGTGCCAGCAGCTTAGCGGGAGGGAGGGATGAGCAGTTCTTC.

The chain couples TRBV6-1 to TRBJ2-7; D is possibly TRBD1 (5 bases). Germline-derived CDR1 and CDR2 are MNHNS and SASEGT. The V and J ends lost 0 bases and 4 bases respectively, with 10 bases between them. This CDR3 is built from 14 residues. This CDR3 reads CASSEAGQLYEQYF. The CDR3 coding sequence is TGTGCCAGCAGTGAAGCGGGGCAGCTGTACGAGCAGTACTTC.

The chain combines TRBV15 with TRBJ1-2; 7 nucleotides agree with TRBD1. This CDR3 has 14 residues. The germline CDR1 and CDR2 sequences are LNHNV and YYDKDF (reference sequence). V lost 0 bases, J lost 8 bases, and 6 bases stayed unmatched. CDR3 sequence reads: CATSRERGPYGYTF. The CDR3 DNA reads TGTGCCACCAGCAGAGAAAGGGGGCCATACGGCTACACCTTC.

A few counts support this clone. The CDR3 coding sequence is TGTGCCAGCAGCCAAGTTTGGGATAGCGTCTACGAGCAGTACTTC. Protein: CASSQVWDSVYEQYF. The chain employs TRBV4-2 and TRBJ2-7, with D tentatively TRBD2 (5 bases). CDR1 is LGHNA, CDR2 YNFKEQ, per germline. This CDR3 contains 15 residues. The V end was cut by 1 base, the J end by 3 bases, with 13 bases between.

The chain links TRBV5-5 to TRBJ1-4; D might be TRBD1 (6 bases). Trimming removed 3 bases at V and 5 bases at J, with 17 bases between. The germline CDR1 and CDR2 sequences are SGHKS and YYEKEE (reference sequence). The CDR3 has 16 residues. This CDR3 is CASSSYLTGINEKLFF. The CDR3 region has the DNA TGTGCCAGCAGCTCATACCTAACAGGGATCAATGAAAAACTGTTTTTT. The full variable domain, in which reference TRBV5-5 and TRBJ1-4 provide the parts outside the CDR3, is DAGVTQSPTHLIKTRGQQVTLRCSPISGHKSVSWYQQVLGQGPQFIFQYYEKEERGRGNFPDRFSARQFPNYSSELNVNALLLGDSALYLCASSSYLTGINEKLFFGSGTQLSVL.

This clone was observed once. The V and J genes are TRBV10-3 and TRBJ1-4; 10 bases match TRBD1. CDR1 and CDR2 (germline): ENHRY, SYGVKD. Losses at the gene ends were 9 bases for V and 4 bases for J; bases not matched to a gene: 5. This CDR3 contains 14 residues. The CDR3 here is CAISRTGGNEKLFF. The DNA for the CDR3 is TGTGCCATATCCCGGACAGGGGGTAATGAAAAACTGTTTTTT.

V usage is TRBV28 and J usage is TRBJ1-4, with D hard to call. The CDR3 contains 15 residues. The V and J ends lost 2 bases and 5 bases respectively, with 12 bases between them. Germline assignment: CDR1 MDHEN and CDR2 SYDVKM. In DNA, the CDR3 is TGTGCCAGCAGTTTAGGTCTGGTCGGGAATGAAAAACTGTTTTTT. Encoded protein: CASSLGLVGNEKLFF.

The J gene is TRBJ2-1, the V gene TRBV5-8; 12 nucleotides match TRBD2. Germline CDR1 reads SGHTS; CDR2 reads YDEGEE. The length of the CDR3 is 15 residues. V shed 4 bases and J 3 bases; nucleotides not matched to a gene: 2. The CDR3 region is CASSRGLAGYNEQFF. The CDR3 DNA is TGTGCCAGCAGCAGGGGACTAGCGGGCTACAATGAGCAGTTCTTC. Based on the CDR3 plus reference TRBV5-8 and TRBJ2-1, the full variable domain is EAGVTQSPTHLIKTRGQQATLRCSPISGHTSVYWYQQALGLGLQFLLWYDEGEERNRGNFPPRFSGRQFPNYSSELNVNALELEDSALYLCASSRGLAGYNEQFFGPGTRLTVL.

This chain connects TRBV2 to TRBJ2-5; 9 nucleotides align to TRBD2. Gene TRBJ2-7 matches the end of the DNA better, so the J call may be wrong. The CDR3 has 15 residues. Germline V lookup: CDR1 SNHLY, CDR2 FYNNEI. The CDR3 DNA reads TGTGCCAGCAGTGAAAAAGGACTAGCGAGAAACGAGCAGTACTTC. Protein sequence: CASSEKGLARNEQYF.

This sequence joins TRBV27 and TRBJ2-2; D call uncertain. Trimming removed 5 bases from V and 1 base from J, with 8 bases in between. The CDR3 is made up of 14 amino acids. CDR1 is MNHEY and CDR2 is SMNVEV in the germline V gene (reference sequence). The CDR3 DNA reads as TGTGCCAGCAGTCCCGCAGAGAACACCGGGGAGCTGTTTTTT. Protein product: CASSPAENTGELFF.

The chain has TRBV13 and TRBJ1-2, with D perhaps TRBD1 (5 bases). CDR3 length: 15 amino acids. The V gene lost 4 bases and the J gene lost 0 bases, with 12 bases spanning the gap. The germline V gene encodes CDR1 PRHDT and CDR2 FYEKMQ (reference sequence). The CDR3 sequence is CASSSPREANYGYTF. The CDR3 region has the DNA TGTGCCAGCAGCTCCCCCAGGGAAGCTAACTATGGCTACACCTTC.

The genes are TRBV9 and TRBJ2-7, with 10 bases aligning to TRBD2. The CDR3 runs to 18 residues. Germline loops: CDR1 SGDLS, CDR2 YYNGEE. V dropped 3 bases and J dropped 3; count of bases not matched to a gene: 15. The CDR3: CASSANPSGSLGDYEQYF. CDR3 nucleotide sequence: TGTGCCAGCAGCGCTAACCCTAGCGGGAGTCTTGGCGACTACGAGCAGTACTTC.

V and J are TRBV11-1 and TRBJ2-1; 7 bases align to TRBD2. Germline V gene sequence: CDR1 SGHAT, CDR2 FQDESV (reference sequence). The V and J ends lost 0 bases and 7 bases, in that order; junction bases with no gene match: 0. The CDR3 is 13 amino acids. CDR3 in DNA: TGTGCCAGCAGCTTAGCGGGGGGGAATGAGCAGTTCTTC. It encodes CASSLAGGNEQFF. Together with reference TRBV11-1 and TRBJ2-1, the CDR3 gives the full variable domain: EAEVAQSPRYKITEKSQAVAFWCDPISGHATLYWYRQILGQGPELLVQFQDESVVDDSQLPKDRFSAERLKGVDSTLKIQPAELGDSAMYLCASSLAGGNEQFFGPGTRLTVL.